The 24 T cell receptor beta chains below come from one sample, sequenced in a study of T cells expressing NK-cell markers (dated by TCRdb to the early 2020s). Library construction relied on 5' RACE. The instrument given in TCRdb is Illumina HiSeq 2000. The reads went through TCRdb reprocessing, and each CDR3 protein sequence gets one entry with no DNA. For this sample, the table gives 120,000 to 150,000 distinct CDR3 sequences. The ten largest clones take up around 12% of the sample. The sequencing input was blood T cells: a sorted CD56 or NKG2C T cell subset, CD4+ or CD8+ T cells, or bulk PBMC T cells (not recorded which). The source is a man between 18 and 29 years old in good health. Donor details come from another sample of the same person, matched by shared clones.

The chain links TRBV6-5 to TRBJ2-7. The CDR3 totals 16 residues. Per germline, CDR1 MNHEY and CDR2 SVGAGI. CDR3 in amino acids: CASSYSSGGRAYEQYF.

The V and J genes are TRBV3-1 and TRBJ1-2; as DNA is missing, the TRBD1 call by TCRdb cannot be tested. Germline CDR1 LGHDT, CDR2 YNNKEL (reference sequence). The CDR3 sequence is 17 residues long. CDR3 residues: CASSQGTGIQFNYGYTF.

The V call is TRBV27, the J call TRBJ2-5; TCRdb proposes TRBD2, but this gene call is untestable without DNA. Germline CDR1 and CDR2: MNHEY and SMNVEV (reference sequence). This CDR3 comprises 16 residues. Here the CDR3 reads CASSSPGTSGQETQYF.

This chain uses TRBV29-1 with TRBJ1-2; TCRdb picks TRBD1, but there is no DNA to check that call. The CDR3 consists of 13 residues. From germline, CDR1 is SQVTM and CDR2 ANQGSEA. CDR3 in amino acids: CSVPGQGNYGYTF. The full variable domain, with the rest looked up from reference TRBV29-1 and TRBJ1-2, is SAVISQKPSRDICQRGTSLTIQCQVDSQVTMMFWYRQQPGQSLTLIATANQGSEATYESGFVIDKFPISRPNLTFSTLTVSNMSPEDSSIYLCSVPGQGNYGYTFGSGTRLTVV.

The chain recombines TRBV4-1 with TRBJ1-1; the D call of TRBD1 rests on TCRdb alone, since no DNA is present to check it. Germline V gene lookup returns CDR1 MGHRA and CDR2 YSYEKL. The CDR3 is made up of 17 amino acids. CDR3 protein: CASSQDRGQAMNTEAFF.

V gene TRBV7-2 combines with J gene TRBJ2-5. This CDR3 contains 14 residues. Looked up from germline, CDR1 is SGHTA and CDR2 is FQGNSA. CDR3: CASSPDGNQETQYF.

V gene TRBV14 combines with J gene TRBJ2-1. This CDR3 comprises 17 residues. Germline V lookup: CDR1 SGHDN, CDR2 FVKESK. The CDR3 reads CASSRNRWEGLHDEQFF.

The J gene is TRBJ2-7, the V gene TRBV4-3; TCRdb proposes TRBD2, but this gene call is untestable without DNA. CDR1 is LGHNA and CDR2 is YSLEER in the germline V gene. This CDR3 is 15 amino acids long. The CDR3 loop reads CASSQTSGHSYEQYF.

The chain's CDR3 is CASSLSTGERREQFF. V and J are TRBV7-6 and TRBJ2-1; TCRdb designates TRBD1, a call that cannot be tested without DNA. The CDR3 totals 15 residues. Germline CDR1 and CDR2: SGHVS and FNYEAQ.

The CDR3 here is CASSAGTSGFNEQFF. The chain links TRBV25-1 to TRBJ2-1; TCRdb proposes TRBD2, but this gene call is untestable without DNA. There are 15 residues in the CDR3. Looked up from germline, CDR1 is MGHDK and CDR2 is SYGVNS.

The chain is built from TRBV14 and TRBJ2-1; TCRdb proposes TRBD2, but this gene call is untestable without DNA. The germline V gene has CDR1 SGHDN and CDR2 FVKESK. The length of the CDR3 is 16 residues. The CDR3 sequence is CASSQGVAGVYNEQFF.

This chain's CDR3 is CASSFGRGTQYF. V gene TRBV11-3 combines with J gene TRBJ2-5. This CDR3 comprises 12 residues. Germline CDR1 and CDR2: SGHNT and YENEEA. Based on the CDR3 plus reference TRBV11-3 and TRBJ2-5, the full variable domain is EAGVVQSPRYKIIEKKQPVAFWCNPISGHNTLYWYLQNLGQGPELLIRYENEEAVDDSQLPKDRFSAERLKGVDSTLKIQPAELGDSAVYLCASSFGRGTQYFGPGTRLLVL.

The rearrangement uses TRBV12-3 or TRBV12-4 and TRBJ2-3; the TCRdb call, TRBD2, lacks DNA for checking. The CDR3 contains 15 residues. The CDR3 sequence is CASSSRTKSTDTQYF.

The chain's CDR3 is CASSLGAGRAAGELFF. This chain uses TRBV7-2 with TRBJ2-2; TCRdb designates TRBD2, a call that cannot be tested without DNA. This CDR3 is built from 16 residues. Germline V CDR1 and CDR2: SGHTA, FQGNSA.

V gene TRBV15 combines with J gene TRBJ2-3; TCRdb calls TRBD1, which cannot be checked without DNA. Germline V gene sequence: CDR1 LNHNV, CDR2 YYDKDF (reference sequence). There are 17 residues in the CDR3. The CDR3 spells CATSRDYRTGSSDTQYF.

The chain recombines TRBV6-5 with TRBJ2-3; TCRdb lists TRBD1, though no DNA is available to test this call. The germline V gene has CDR1 MNHEY and CDR2 SVGAGI. This CDR3 is built from 12 residues. The CDR3: CATSPGTDTQYF.

The gene calls are TRBV4-3 and TRBJ2-3; no DNA is available, so the TRBD2 call from TCRdb remains unchecked. Germline V gives CDR1 LGHNA, CDR2 YSLEER. This CDR3 has 18 residues. The CDR3 loop reads CASSQDRRADLSTDTQYF.

The CDR3 loop reads CASMGQGDQPQHF. The chain recombines TRBV12-3 or TRBV12-4 with TRBJ1-5; there is no DNA to check the TCRdb D call of TRBD1. CDR3 length: 13 amino acids.

The J gene is TRBJ1-1, the V gene TRBV2; as DNA is missing, the TRBD1 call by TCRdb cannot be tested. From germline, CDR1 is SNHLY and CDR2 FYNNEI. The CDR3 sequence is 14 residues long. CDR3 sequence reads: CASSGDSLNTEAFF.

This chain joins TRBV29-1 and TRBJ2-7. Germline loops: CDR1 SQVTM, CDR2 ANQGSEA. This CDR3 region has 13 residues. The CDR3 sequence: CSVQTADSYEQYF.

V gene TRBV4-1 combines with J gene TRBJ2-1; the D call of TRBD1 rests on TCRdb alone, since no DNA is present to check it. The CDR3 is 14 residues long. Germline V gene sequence: CDR1 MGHRA, CDR2 YSYEKL. CDR3 in amino acids: CASSQDTGSNEQFF.

The V and J genes are TRBV7-9 and TRBJ2-3; the D gene TCRdb calls, TRBD2, cannot be checked with no DNA. In germline, CDR1 is SEHNR, CDR2 FQNEAQ (reference sequence). The CDR3 consists of 16 residues. CDR3 loop: CASSLDTSVSTDTQYF.

The chain joins TRBV7-3 to TRBJ2-7; TCRdb calls TRBD1, which cannot be checked without DNA. This CDR3 is 14 amino acids long. CDR1 and CDR2 from the germline V gene are SGHTA and FQGTGA. This CDR3 reads CASRKGDRAYEQYF.

This CDR3 reads CASTGAHSNTGELFF. This chain connects TRBV2 to TRBJ2-2; the TRBD1 assignment by TCRdb is unverifiable without DNA. CDR3 length equals 15 residues. The germline gives CDR1 SNHLY, CDR2 FYNNEI.